These T cell receptor beta chains were read from a single sample in a study of early T cells in non-severe SARS-CoV-2 infection. A single record per CDR3 protein comes from TCRdb applying MiXCR to the 5' RACE reads. The profile shows about 110,000 distinct CDR3 sequences, roughly an eighth of them singletons. Sequencing was performed on whole blood. These TCRs come from an adult who was a healthcare worker with PCR-confirmed SARS-CoV-2 infection or an uninfected control (not recorded which). The CDR3 runs from the conserved cysteine through the conserved F or W. D genes are given only for firm matches. The size of a clone is reported for some rows only, either as once, few or many, or as a class for expanded clones.

J gene: TRBJ2-7; clone size: few; CDR3 length: 13; D gene: TRBD1; V gene: TRBV12-3/TRBV12-4; CDR3 DNA: TGTGCCAGCAGTTGGGGACAGGACCACGAGCAGTACTTC; CDR3 protein: CASSWGQDHEQYF
J gene: TRBJ2-1; clone size: .; CDR3 length: 15; D gene: .; V gene: TRBV20-1; CDR3 DNA: TGCAGTGCTAGCTTTATTTTTAGTGTGGGCAATGAGCAGTTCTTC; CDR3 protein: CSASFIFSVGNEQFF
J gene: TRBJ2-2; clone size: many; CDR3 length: 15; D gene: .; V gene: TRBV7-9; CDR3 DNA: TGTGCCAGCAGTACGGGACGGACGAACACCGGGGAGCTGTTTTTT; CDR3 protein: CASSTGRTNTGELFF
J gene: TRBJ1-1; clone size: .; CDR3 length: 13; D gene: .; V gene: TRBV12-3/TRBV12-4; CDR3 DNA: TGTGCCAGCAGTTTAGAGCAGCGGGGTGAAGCTTTCTTT; CDR3 protein: CASSLEQRGEAFF
J gene: TRBJ2-5; clone size: many; CDR3 length: 15; D gene: .; V gene: TRBV20-1; CDR3 DNA: TGCAGTGCCGAGGGGCAGTTTCCCAACCAAGAGACCCAGTACTTC; CDR3 protein: CSAEGQFPNQETQYF
J gene: TRBJ2-1; clone size: .; CDR3 length: 13; D gene: .; V gene: TRBV7-2; CDR3 DNA: TGTGCCAGCAGCGCGGGTAGGAACAATGAGCAGTTCTTC; CDR3 protein: CASSAGRNNEQFF
J gene: TRBJ1-4; clone size: few; CDR3 length: 13; D gene: .; V gene: TRBV14; CDR3 DNA: TGTGCCAGCAGCCCTTTCCCCGGGGAAAAACTGTTTTTT; CDR3 protein: CASSPFPGEKLFF
J gene: TRBJ2-2; clone size: many; CDR3 length: 14; D gene: .; V gene: TRBV7-3; CDR3 DNA: TGTGCCAGCAGCTTAGGAGGGGCGACCGGGGAGCTGTTTTTT; CDR3 protein: CASSLGGATGELFF
J gene: TRBJ2-7; clone size: .; CDR3 length: 14; D gene: TRBD2; V gene: TRBV11-1; CDR3 DNA: TGTGCCAGCAGCGTGGGACTAGCGGGACGCGAGCAGTACTTC; CDR3 protein: CASSVGLAGREQYF
J gene: TRBJ1-2; clone size: few; CDR3 length: 16; D gene: TRBD1; V gene: TRBV5-5; CDR3 DNA: TGTGCCAGCAGCTTGGAAGCTCGACAGGGGATCGATGGCTACACCTTC; CDR3 protein: CASSLEARQGIDGYTF
J gene: TRBJ1-1; clone size: many; CDR3 length: 13; D gene: .; V gene: TRBV5-1; CDR3 DNA: TGCGCCAGCAGCTTCCAGCCAAACACTGAAGCTTTCTTT; CDR3 protein: CASSFQPNTEAFF
J gene: TRBJ2-1; clone size: many; CDR3 length: 15; D gene: TRBD2; V gene: TRBV15; CDR3 DNA: TGTGCCACCAGCAGAGAGGGACTAGCGGGAGGGCATCAGTTCTTC; CDR3 protein: CATSREGLAGGHQFF
J gene: TRBJ2-1; clone size: many; CDR3 length: 12; D gene: .; V gene: TRBV6-6; CDR3 DNA: TGTGCCACCCATAGGGGGGTCAATGAGCAGTTCTTC; CDR3 protein: CATHRGVNEQFF
J gene: TRBJ2-3; clone size: many; CDR3 length: 14; D gene: TRBD2; V gene: TRBV6-5; CDR3 DNA: TGTGCCAGCAGTCCGAGCGGGGGGGCGGATACGCAGTATTTT; CDR3 protein: CASSPSGGADTQYF
J gene: TRBJ1-1; clone size: .; CDR3 length: 12; D gene: .; V gene: TRBV6-1; CDR3 DNA: TGTGCCAGCATCTTGAGCGGGTCAGAAGCTTTCTTT; CDR3 protein: CASILSGSEAFF
J gene: TRBJ2-2; clone size: many; CDR3 length: 17; D gene: TRBD1; V gene: TRBV7-9; CDR3 DNA: TGTGCCAGCAGCTTAGCGGCGGGACAGGGAGTTACCGGGGAGCTGTTTTTT; CDR3 protein: CASSLAAGQGVTGELFF
J gene: TRBJ2-7; clone size: .; CDR3 length: 15; D gene: .; V gene: TRBV24-1; CDR3 DNA: TGTGCCACCAGTGATTCACGGACAGCTGCATACGAGCAGTACTTC; CDR3 protein: CATSDSRTAAYEQYF
J gene: TRBJ1-1; clone size: many; CDR3 length: 13; D gene: .; V gene: TRBV6-2/TRBV6-3; CDR3 DNA: TGTGCCAGCAGCCCAAATCAGGGCATCAAAGCTTTCTTT; CDR3 protein: CASSPNQGIKAFF
J gene: TRBJ1-2; clone size: few; CDR3 length: 14; D gene: .; V gene: TRBV5-1; CDR3 DNA: TGCGCCAGCAGCTTGCCGGGTCCAGGGACTGGCTACACCTTC; CDR3 protein: CASSLPGPGTGYTF
J gene: TRBJ2-7; clone size: .; CDR3 length: 14; D gene: .; V gene: TRBV29-1; CDR3 DNA: TGCAGCGTTGAGACGCAGGAAAGCTCCTACGAGCAGTACTTC; CDR3 protein: CSVETQESSYEQYF
J gene: TRBJ1-1; clone size: .; CDR3 length: 16; D gene: .; V gene: TRBV7-9; CDR3 DNA: TGTGCCAGCATACGGGAGGGGACGACGAAAGGCGTGGAAGCTTTCTTT; CDR3 protein: CASIREGTTKGVEAFF
J gene: TRBJ1-3; clone size: .; CDR3 length: 14; D gene: .; V gene: TRBV20-1; CDR3 DNA: TGCAGTGCCTACGACTCATACTCTGGAAACACCATATATTTT; CDR3 protein: CSAYDSYSGNTIYF
J gene: TRBJ2-7; clone size: many; CDR3 length: 15; D gene: TRBD1; V gene: TRBV20-1; CDR3 DNA: TGCAGTGCTACCCCCACCGGGACAGGGGGGTACGAGCAGTACTTC; CDR3 protein: CSATPTGTGGYEQYF
J gene: TRBJ2-3; clone size: few; CDR3 length: 17; D gene: TRBD2; V gene: TRBV6-1; CDR3 DNA: TGTGCCAGCAGTCATCCAACGACTAGCGGTAGCACAGATACGCAGTATTTT; CDR3 protein: CASSHPTTSGSTDTQYF
J gene: TRBJ2-3; clone size: many; CDR3 length: 16; D gene: TRBD2; V gene: TRBV5-6; CDR3 DNA: TGTGCCAGCAGCTGGGCAGGACTAGGCCTACGAGATACGCAGTATTTT; CDR3 protein: CASSWAGLGLRDTQYF
J gene: TRBJ2-3; clone size: .; CDR3 length: 13; D gene: .; V gene: TRBV20-1; CDR3 DNA: TGCAGTGCTAGGGCGACAGGAATGGATACGCAGTATTTT; CDR3 protein: CSARATGMDTQYF
J gene: TRBJ2-1; clone size: few; CDR3 length: 17; D gene: TRBD2; V gene: TRBV7-9; CDR3 DNA: TGTGCCAGCAGCTTAGTTGTAAGGACTAGCGATTACAATGAGCAGTTCTTC; CDR3 protein: CASSLVVRTSDYNEQFF
J gene: TRBJ1-6; clone size: .; CDR3 length: 15; D gene: .; V gene: TRBV20-1; CDR3 DNA: TGCAGTGCTAGCTCGCTTGATAACCATAATTCACCCCTCCACTTT; CDR3 protein: CSASSLDNHNSPLHF
J gene: TRBJ1-5; clone size: .; CDR3 length: 11; D gene: .; V gene: TRBV28; CDR3 DNA: TGTGCCAGCAGTTTCCATCAGCCCCAGCATTTT; CDR3 protein: CASSFHQPQHF
J gene: TRBJ1-6; clone size: few; CDR3 length: 15; D gene: .; V gene: TRBV20-1; CDR3 DNA: TGCAGTGCTGGCCGTGGGACGGGGACCAATTCACCCCTCCACTTT; CDR3 protein: CSAGRGTGTNSPLHF
J gene: TRBJ2-4; clone size: few; CDR3 length: 17; D gene: .; V gene: TRBV20-1; CDR3 DNA: TGCAGTGCTAGAGTTATCGGTAGGGGCGAGCCCAAAAACATTCAGTACTTC; CDR3 protein: CSARVIGRGEPKNIQYF
J gene: TRBJ1-2; clone size: many; CDR3 length: 16; D gene: TRBD1; V gene: TRBV16; CDR3 DNA: TGTGCCAGCAGCCCCCAAGGGGGCTTATTTTTTTATGGCTACACCTTC; CDR3 protein: CASSPQGGLFFYGYTF
J gene: TRBJ2-3; clone size: .; CDR3 length: 14; D gene: .; V gene: TRBV3-1; CDR3 DNA: TGTGCCAGCAGCCAAGATAGGCCAGAAGATACGCAGTATTTT; CDR3 protein: CASSQDRPEDTQYF
J gene: TRBJ2-7; clone size: few; CDR3 length: 19; D gene: TRBD2; V gene: TRBV13; CDR3 DNA: TGTGCCAGCAGCTTGGAGGGACCACGGACTAGCGGGAGGCCCCACGAGCAGTACTTC; CDR3 protein: CASSLEGPRTSGRPHEQYF